A selection of T cell receptor beta chains follows, all from one sample in a study of blood T cell repertoires in COVID-19. TCRdb's table, derived via immunoSEQ multiplex PCR, lists solely in-frame clones and lacks some. This table holds about 480,000 clones, roughly 85% found once. The sequencing sample was made of PBMCs or T cells enriched from blood (not recorded which). These receptors were taken from a woman in her late teens or twenties with acute COVID-19. CDR3s include the opening cysteine and the closing phenylalanine or tryptophan. The order of the fields is CDR3 protein, J gene, V gene.

cdr3_aa: CASSERGETGELFF
j_call: TRBJ2-2
v_call: TRBV6-1

cdr3_aa: CASSSAAGPLYYEQYF
j_call: TRBJ2-7
v_call: TRBV28

cdr3_aa: CASTLTSGRTDTQYF
j_call: TRBJ2-3
v_call: TRBV9

cdr3_aa: CSVERQGSYEQYF
j_call: TRBJ2-7
v_call: TRBV29-1

cdr3_aa: CASSSDSFNYGYTF
j_call: TRBJ1-2
v_call: TRBV7-2

cdr3_aa: CASSPAGYQETQYF
j_call: TRBJ2-5
v_call: TRBV18

cdr3_aa: CASSIPLAKNIQYF
j_call: TRBJ2-4
v_call: TRBV19

cdr3_aa: CSASGDNNQPQHF
j_call: TRBJ1-5
v_call: TRBV20-1

cdr3_aa: CAWRAGQGYWDIQYF
j_call: TRBJ2-4
v_call: TRBV30

cdr3_aa: CASSLTGGGYTF
j_call: TRBJ1-2
v_call: TRBV7-2

cdr3_aa: CASSDQYSGSGGDTQYF
j_call: TRBJ2-3
v_call: TRBV25-1

cdr3_aa: CASSDPRGSGEKLFF
j_call: TRBJ1-4
v_call: TRBV2

cdr3_aa: CASSRVAGAYEQYF
j_call: TRBJ2-7
v_call: TRBV27

cdr3_aa: CASSDPDRASTDTQYF
j_call: TRBJ2-3
v_call: TRBV2

cdr3_aa: CASSVLATDTQYF
j_call: TRBJ2-3
v_call: TRBV9